The sample holds many counts of the clone carrying this T cell receptor beta chain. TCRdb used MiXCR to reprocess the RT-PCR reads, holding one entry per CDR3 protein. Here the sample spans a few hundred thousand distinct CDR3 sequences, approximately 20% being singletons. Germline V gives CDR1 DFQATT, CDR2 SNEGSKA (reference sequence). Trimming pared 3 bases from V and 2 bases from J, leaving 11 bases between. The CDR3 has 14 amino acids. The data derive from a study of response to subunit inactivated influenza vaccine. The specimen comprised PBMCs from blood, sampled approximately 20 months after vaccination. This clonotype originated in a man in his fifties or sixties who received an inactivated influenza vaccine. The rearrangement uses TRBV20-1 and TRBJ1-5; unclear D gene. The CDR3 DNA reads TGCAGTGCTAGTTTGGCCTGGGGCAATCAGCCCCAGCATTTT. Translation gives CSASLAWGNQPQHF.